This entry describes one T cell receptor beta chain. Its antigen is unidentified. This sample was included in a study of PD-1 blockade in classical Hodgkin lymphoma. As for the study in general: Every 2 weeks, patients got 3 mg/kg intravenous nivolumab. Points from the study as a whole: Exclusion applied to patients who initiated nivolumab less than 1 year following ASCT.

Repertoires were generated with immunoSEQ multiplex PCR, while TCRdb's copy carries only in-frame clones and drops some. The repertoire holds roughly 61,000 clones, with about 91% as singletons. V trimming: 0 bases; J trimming: 9 bases; junction bases outside the gene matches: 7. This CDR3 has 14 amino acids. Germline CDR1 reads SGDLS; CDR2 reads YYNGEE. All patients relapsed after autologous stem cell transplantation, and brentuximab vedotin exposure varied. The chain has TRBV9 and TRBJ2-5; 8 nucleotides agree with TRBD1. The sample consisted of peripheral blood mononuclear cells (PBMCs), taken before the second cycle of nivolumab. The receptor's source is a human donor with classical Hodgkin lymphoma. CDR3 region: CASSVEGQETAQYF. CDR3 nucleotide sequence: TGTGCCAGCAGCGTAGAGGGACAGGAGACGGCCCAGTACTTC.